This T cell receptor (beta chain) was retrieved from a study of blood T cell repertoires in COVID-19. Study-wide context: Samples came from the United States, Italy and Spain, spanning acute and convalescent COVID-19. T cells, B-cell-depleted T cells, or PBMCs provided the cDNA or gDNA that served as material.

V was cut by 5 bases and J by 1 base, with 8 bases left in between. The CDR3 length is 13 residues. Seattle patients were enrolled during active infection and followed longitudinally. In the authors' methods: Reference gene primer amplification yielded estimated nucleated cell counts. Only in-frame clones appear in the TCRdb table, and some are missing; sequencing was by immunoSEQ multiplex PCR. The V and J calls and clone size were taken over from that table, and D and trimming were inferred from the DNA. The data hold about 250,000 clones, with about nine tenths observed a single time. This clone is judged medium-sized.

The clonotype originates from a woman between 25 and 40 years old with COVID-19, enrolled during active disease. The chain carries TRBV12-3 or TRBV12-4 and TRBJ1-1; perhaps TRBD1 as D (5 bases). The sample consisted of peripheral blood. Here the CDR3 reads CASSQTENTEAFF. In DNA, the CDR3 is TGTGCCAGCAGTCAGACAGAGAACACTGAAGCTTTCTTT.